This is a list of T cell receptor beta chains from one sample in a study of shared clonotypes between healthy human individuals. Sequencing used immunoSEQ multiplex PCR; TCRdb keeps in-frame clones, though not all of them. Of some 2.3 million clones in the sample, approximately 95% are singletons; the top ten hold approximately 0.4%. The sample taken for sequencing was naive CD4+ T cells from PBMCs. The receptors here all came from a man aged 18 to 29 in good health. Some clones in this sample may be carry-over from other donors' samples. Each CDR3 is given with its conserved first and last residue. Each record gives: V gene, J gene, clone size, D gene, CDR3 DNA, CDR3 protein. A D gene is named only where the DNA matches it firmly. Some rows mark clone size as missing; the rest say once, few, many or name a class of expanded clone.

v_call: TRBV2; j_call: TRBJ2-6; clone_size: -; d_call: TRBD2; cdr3_nt: TGTGCCAGTAGGTGGGCTAGCGGACTCCGCTCTGGGGCCAACGTCCTGACTTTC; cdr3_aa: CASRWASGLRSGANVLTF
v_call: TRBV6-5; j_call: TRBJ1-5; clone_size: few; d_call: -; cdr3_nt: TGTGCCAGCAGGCGGGATAGGAGCAATCAGCCCCAGCATTTT; cdr3_aa: CASRRDRSNQPQHF
v_call: TRBV6-5; j_call: TRBJ2-1; clone_size: -; d_call: TRBD2; cdr3_nt: TGTGCCAGCAGTTACCAGCTAGCGGGTGGCGATGAGCAGTTCTTC; cdr3_aa: CASSYQLAGGDEQFF
v_call: TRBV11-3; j_call: TRBJ2-7; clone_size: -; d_call: TRBD1; cdr3_nt: TGTGCCAGCAGCGAACAGACAGGGGTCCCCTACGAGCAGTACTTC; cdr3_aa: CASSEQTGVPYEQYF
v_call: TRBV6-5; j_call: TRBJ1-5; clone_size: -; d_call: -; cdr3_nt: TGTGCCAGCAGCCGCAACCCTAGGAGCAATCAGCCCCAGCATTTT; cdr3_aa: CASSRNPRSNQPQHF
v_call: TRBV7-9; j_call: TRBJ2-5; clone_size: -; d_call: -; cdr3_nt: TGTGCCAGCAGCTTAGCCCAGGAGACCCAGTACTTC; cdr3_aa: CASSLAQETQYF
v_call: TRBV25-1; j_call: TRBJ1-1; clone_size: -; d_call: -; cdr3_nt: TGTGCCAGCAGTGAACTGGGGGGTGGCACTGAAGCTTTCTTT; cdr3_aa: CASSELGGGTEAFF
v_call: TRBV15; j_call: TRBJ2-7; clone_size: once; d_call: TRBD2; cdr3_nt: TGTGCCACCAGTCGGGGACTAGGAAGCTACGAGCAGTACTTC; cdr3_aa: CATSRGLGSYEQYF
v_call: TRBV5-1; j_call: TRBJ2-3; clone_size: -; d_call: -; cdr3_nt: TGCGCCAGCAGCTTGGCGGCCGCGGCAGATACGCAGTATTTT; cdr3_aa: CASSLAAAADTQYF
v_call: TRBV5-6; j_call: TRBJ2-1; clone_size: -; d_call: TRBD1; cdr3_nt: TGTGCCAGCAGCTTTATCCAGGACAGGGGTATGGATGAGCAGTTCTTC; cdr3_aa: CASSFIQDRGMDEQFF
v_call: TRBV18; j_call: TRBJ2-3; clone_size: -; d_call: -; cdr3_nt: TGTGCCAGCTCACCCGGGACTGTTAGCACAGATACGCAGTATTTT; cdr3_aa: CASSPGTVSTDTQYF
v_call: TRBV7-8; j_call: TRBJ2-1; clone_size: -; d_call: TRBD2; cdr3_nt: TGTGCCAGCAGCAACCGGACTAGCGGTATAAACAATGAGCAGTTCTTC; cdr3_aa: CASSNRTSGINNEQFF
v_call: TRBV4-2; j_call: TRBJ2-2; clone_size: -; d_call: TRBD2; cdr3_nt: TGTGCCAGCAGCCAAGGGGGACTAGCGGGAATAGCGAACACCGGGGAGCTGTTTTTT; cdr3_aa: CASSQGGLAGIANTGELFF
v_call: TRBV30; j_call: TRBJ1-3; clone_size: -; d_call: -; cdr3_nt: TGTGCCTGGAGTGTGGGGGCCGGTAACACCATATATTTT; cdr3_aa: CAWSVGAGNTIYF
v_call: TRBV12-5; j_call: TRBJ2-1; clone_size: -; d_call: TRBD2; cdr3_nt: TGTGCTAGTGGTGAGGGACTAGCGGGAGGACCGAGCTCCTACAATGAGCAGTTCTTC; cdr3_aa: CASGEGLAGGPSSYNEQFF
v_call: TRBV5-1; j_call: TRBJ2-3; clone_size: -; d_call: -; cdr3_nt: TGCGCCAGCAGCTCCGCCCCGGGAATGAACACAGATACGCAGTATTTT; cdr3_aa: CASSSAPGMNTDTQYF
v_call: TRBV7-2; j_call: TRBJ1-3; clone_size: -; d_call: -; cdr3_nt: TGTGCCAGCAGCTGGACAACAGGGCACGGAAACACCATATATTTT; cdr3_aa: CASSWTTGHGNTIYF
v_call: TRBV5-1; j_call: TRBJ2-1; clone_size: -; d_call: TRBD2; cdr3_nt: TGCGCCAGCAGCGCGGGACTAGCGGGATACAATGAGCAGTTCTTC; cdr3_aa: CASSAGLAGYNEQFF
v_call: TRBV19; j_call: TRBJ2-1; clone_size: -; d_call: -; cdr3_nt: TGTGCCAGTAGTATCCTATCTCCGTCCTACAATGAGCAGTTCTTC; cdr3_aa: CASSILSPSYNEQFF
v_call: TRBV6-5; j_call: TRBJ1-3; clone_size: -; d_call: TRBD1; cdr3_nt: TGTGCCAGCAGGGTGGGACAGTTCTCTGGAAACACCATATATTTT; cdr3_aa: CASRVGQFSGNTIYF
v_call: TRBV28; j_call: TRBJ1-5; clone_size: -; d_call: TRBD1; cdr3_nt: TGTGCCAGCAGTTCGACAGGGAAGGTTCAGCCCCAGCATTTT; cdr3_aa: CASSSTGKVQPQHF
v_call: TRBV19; j_call: TRBJ1-2; clone_size: -; d_call: TRBD1; cdr3_nt: TGTGCCAGTAGGACGGACAGGGGCGGGTATGGCTACACCTTC; cdr3_aa: CASRTDRGGYGYTF
v_call: TRBV7-6; j_call: TRBJ2-1; clone_size: -; d_call: -; cdr3_nt: TGTGCCAGCAGCCCCACAGGGACACACCACTACAATGAGCAGTTCTTC; cdr3_aa: CASSPTGTHHYNEQFF
v_call: TRBV18; j_call: TRBJ2-1; clone_size: -; d_call: -; cdr3_nt: TGTGCCAGCTCACCTTACCTAAACAATGAGCAGTTCTTC; cdr3_aa: CASSPYLNNEQFF
v_call: TRBV7-2; j_call: TRBJ2-1; clone_size: -; d_call: -; cdr3_nt: TGTGCCAGCAGCTCCCGCCCGCGAAGTCGACCAACCTACAATGAGCAGTTCTTC; cdr3_aa: CASSSRPRSRPTYNEQFF
v_call: TRBV7-9; j_call: TRBJ2-5; clone_size: once; d_call: TRBD2; cdr3_nt: TGTGCCAGCAGCTTTTCTAGCGGGCTACTAGAGACCCAGTACTTC; cdr3_aa: CASSFSSGLLETQYF
v_call: TRBV28; j_call: TRBJ1-5; clone_size: -; d_call: TRBD1; cdr3_nt: TGTGCCAGCAGCGGGGACAGAGGGAATCAGCCCCAGCATTTT; cdr3_aa: CASSGDRGNQPQHF
v_call: TRBV7-3; j_call: TRBJ1-1; clone_size: -; d_call: -; cdr3_nt: TGTGCCAGCAGCTTATCACCCGGAGGGATGAACACTGAAGCTTTCTTT; cdr3_aa: CASSLSPGGMNTEAFF
v_call: TRBV5-6; j_call: TRBJ2-7; clone_size: -; d_call: -; cdr3_nt: TGTGCCAGCAGCTCGGCGGGACCTTTCTCCTACGAGCAGTACTTC; cdr3_aa: CASSSAGPFSYEQYF
v_call: TRBV2; j_call: TRBJ2-3; clone_size: once; d_call: -; cdr3_nt: TGTGCCAGCGCTTACAGCACAGATACGCAGTATTTT; cdr3_aa: CASAYSTDTQYF
v_call: TRBV21-1; j_call: TRBJ2-2; clone_size: -; d_call: -; cdr3_nt: TGTGCCAGCAGCAGTGCTAGGGGGCATACGAACACCGGGGAGCTGTTTTTT; cdr3_aa: CASSSARGHTNTGELFF
v_call: TRBV29-1; j_call: TRBJ2-7; clone_size: -; d_call: -; cdr3_nt: TGCAGCGTCCGCCGGGACGGTTCCTACGAGCAGTACTTC; cdr3_aa: CSVRRDGSYEQYF